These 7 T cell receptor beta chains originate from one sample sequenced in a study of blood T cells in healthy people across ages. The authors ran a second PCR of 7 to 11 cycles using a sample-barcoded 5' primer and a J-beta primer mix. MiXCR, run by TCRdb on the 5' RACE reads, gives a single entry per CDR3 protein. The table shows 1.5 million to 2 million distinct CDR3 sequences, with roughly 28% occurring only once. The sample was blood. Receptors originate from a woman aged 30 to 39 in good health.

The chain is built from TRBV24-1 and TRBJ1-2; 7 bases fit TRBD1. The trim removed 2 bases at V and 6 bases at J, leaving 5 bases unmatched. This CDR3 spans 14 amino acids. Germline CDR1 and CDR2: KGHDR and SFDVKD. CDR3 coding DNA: TGTGCCACCAGTGATTCGGGACAGCCGCATGGCTACACCTTC. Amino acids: CATSDSGQPHGYTF.

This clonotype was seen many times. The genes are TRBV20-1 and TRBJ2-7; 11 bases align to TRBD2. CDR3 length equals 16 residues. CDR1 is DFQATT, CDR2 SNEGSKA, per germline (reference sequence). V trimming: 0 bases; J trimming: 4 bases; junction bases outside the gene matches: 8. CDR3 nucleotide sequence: TGCAGTGCTAGAGAGGCGACTAGCGGGGACTATTACGAGCAGTACTTC. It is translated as CSAREATSGDYYEQYF.

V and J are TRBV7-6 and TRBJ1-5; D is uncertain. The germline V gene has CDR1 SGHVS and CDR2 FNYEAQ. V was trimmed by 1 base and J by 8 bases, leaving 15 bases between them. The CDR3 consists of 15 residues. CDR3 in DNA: TGTGCCAGCAGCTTAGGTTACTCCCCCGAGGAGCCCCAGCATTTT. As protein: CASSLGYSPEEPQHF.

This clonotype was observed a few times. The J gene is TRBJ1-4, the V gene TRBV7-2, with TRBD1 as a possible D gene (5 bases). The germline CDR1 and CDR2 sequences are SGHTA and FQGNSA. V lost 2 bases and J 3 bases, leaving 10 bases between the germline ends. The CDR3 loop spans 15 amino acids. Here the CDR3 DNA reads TGTGCCAGCAGCTTATGGGGACGCTCTAATGAAAAACTGTTTTTT. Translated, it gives CASSLWGRSNEKLFF. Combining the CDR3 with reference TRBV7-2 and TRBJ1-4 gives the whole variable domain GAGVSQSPSNKVTEKGKDVELRCDPISGHTALYWYRQSLGQGLEFLIYFQGNSAPDKSGLPSDRFSAERTGGSVSTLTIQRTQQEDSAVYLCASSLWGRSNEKLFFGSGTQLSVL.

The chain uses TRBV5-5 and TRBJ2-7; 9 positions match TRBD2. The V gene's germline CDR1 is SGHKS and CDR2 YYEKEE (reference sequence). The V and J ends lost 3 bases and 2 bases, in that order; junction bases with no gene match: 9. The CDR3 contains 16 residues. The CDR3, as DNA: TGTGCCAGCAGCTCTAGCGGGGCGATTCCTACCTACGAGCAGTACTTC. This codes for CASSSSGAIPTYEQYF.

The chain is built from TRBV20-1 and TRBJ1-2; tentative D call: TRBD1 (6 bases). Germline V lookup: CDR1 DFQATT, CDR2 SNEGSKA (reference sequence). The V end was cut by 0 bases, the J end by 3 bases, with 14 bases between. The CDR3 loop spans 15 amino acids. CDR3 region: CSARDGLGQHYGYTF. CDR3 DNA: TGCAGTGCTAGAGATGGCCTTGGACAGCACTATGGCTACACCTTC.

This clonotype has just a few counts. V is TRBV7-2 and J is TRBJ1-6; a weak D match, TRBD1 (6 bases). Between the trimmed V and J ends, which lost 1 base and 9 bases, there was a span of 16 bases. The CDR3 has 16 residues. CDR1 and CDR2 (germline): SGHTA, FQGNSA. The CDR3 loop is CASSLGWGLGGSPLHF. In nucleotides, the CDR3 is TGTGCCAGCAGCTTAGGATGGGGGCTGGGAGGTTCACCCCTCCACTTT.